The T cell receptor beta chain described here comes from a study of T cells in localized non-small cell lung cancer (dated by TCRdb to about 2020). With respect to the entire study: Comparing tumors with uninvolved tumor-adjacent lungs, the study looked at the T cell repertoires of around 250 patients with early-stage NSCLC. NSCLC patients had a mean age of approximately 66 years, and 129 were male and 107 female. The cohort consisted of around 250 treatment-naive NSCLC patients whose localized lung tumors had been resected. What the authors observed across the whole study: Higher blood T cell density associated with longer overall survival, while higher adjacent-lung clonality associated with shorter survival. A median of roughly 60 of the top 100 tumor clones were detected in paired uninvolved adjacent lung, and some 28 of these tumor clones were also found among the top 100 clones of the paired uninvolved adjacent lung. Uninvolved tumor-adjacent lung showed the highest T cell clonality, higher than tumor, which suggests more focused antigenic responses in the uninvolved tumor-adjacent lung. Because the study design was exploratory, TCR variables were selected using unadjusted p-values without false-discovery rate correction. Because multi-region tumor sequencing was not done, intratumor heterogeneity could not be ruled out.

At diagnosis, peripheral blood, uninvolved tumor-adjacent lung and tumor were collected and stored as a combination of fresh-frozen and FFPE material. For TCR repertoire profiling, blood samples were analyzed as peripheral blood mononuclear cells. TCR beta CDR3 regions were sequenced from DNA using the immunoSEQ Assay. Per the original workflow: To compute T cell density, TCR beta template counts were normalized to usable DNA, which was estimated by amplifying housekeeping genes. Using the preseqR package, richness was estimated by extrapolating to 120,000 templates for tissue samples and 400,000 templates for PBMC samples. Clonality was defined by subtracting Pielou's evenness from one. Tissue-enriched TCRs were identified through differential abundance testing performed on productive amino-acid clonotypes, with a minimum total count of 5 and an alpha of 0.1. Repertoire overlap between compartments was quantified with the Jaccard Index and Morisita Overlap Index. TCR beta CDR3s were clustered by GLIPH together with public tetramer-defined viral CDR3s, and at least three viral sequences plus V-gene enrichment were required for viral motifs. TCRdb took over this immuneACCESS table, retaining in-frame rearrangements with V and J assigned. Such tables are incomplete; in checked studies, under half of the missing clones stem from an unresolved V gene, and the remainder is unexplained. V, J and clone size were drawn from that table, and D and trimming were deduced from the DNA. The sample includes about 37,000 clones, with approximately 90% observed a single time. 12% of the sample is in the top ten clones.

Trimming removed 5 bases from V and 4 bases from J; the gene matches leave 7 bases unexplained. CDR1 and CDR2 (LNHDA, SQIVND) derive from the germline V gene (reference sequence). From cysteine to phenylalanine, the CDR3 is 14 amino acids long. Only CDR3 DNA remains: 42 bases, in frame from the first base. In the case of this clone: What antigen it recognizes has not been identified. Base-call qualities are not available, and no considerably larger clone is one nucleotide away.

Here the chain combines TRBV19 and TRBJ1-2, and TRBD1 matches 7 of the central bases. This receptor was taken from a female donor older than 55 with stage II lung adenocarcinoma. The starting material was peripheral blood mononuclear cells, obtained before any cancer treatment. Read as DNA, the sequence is TGTGCCAGTAGTTCCTCAGACAGGGTCTATGGCTACACCTTC. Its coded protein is CASSSSDRVYGYTF.